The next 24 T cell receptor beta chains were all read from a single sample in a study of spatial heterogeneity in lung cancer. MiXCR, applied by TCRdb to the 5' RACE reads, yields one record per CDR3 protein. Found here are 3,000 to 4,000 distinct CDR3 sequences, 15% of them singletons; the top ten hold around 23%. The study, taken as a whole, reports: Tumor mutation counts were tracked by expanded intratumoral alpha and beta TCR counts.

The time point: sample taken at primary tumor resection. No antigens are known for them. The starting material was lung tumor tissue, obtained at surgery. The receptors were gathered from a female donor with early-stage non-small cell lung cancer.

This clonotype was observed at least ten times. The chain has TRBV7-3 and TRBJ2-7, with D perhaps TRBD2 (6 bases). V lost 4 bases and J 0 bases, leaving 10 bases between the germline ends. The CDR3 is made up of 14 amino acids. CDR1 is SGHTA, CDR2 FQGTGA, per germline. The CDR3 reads CASSSGGGSYEQYF. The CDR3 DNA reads TGTGCCAGCAGCTCCGGGGGAGGCTCCTACGAGCAGTACTTC.

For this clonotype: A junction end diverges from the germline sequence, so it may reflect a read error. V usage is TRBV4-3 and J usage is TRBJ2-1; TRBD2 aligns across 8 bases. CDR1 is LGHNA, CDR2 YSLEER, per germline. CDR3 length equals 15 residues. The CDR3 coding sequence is TGCGCCAGCAGCCAAGCCAGCGGGGGCTACAATGAGCAGATCTTC. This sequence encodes CASSQASGGYNEQIF.

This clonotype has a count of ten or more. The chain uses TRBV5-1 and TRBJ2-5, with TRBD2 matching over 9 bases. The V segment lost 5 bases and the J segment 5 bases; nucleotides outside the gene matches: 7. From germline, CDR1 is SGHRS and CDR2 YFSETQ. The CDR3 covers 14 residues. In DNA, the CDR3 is TGCGCCAGCAGTGCGGGGGGGCCCGAGGAGACCCAGTACTTC. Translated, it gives CASSAGGPEETQYF.

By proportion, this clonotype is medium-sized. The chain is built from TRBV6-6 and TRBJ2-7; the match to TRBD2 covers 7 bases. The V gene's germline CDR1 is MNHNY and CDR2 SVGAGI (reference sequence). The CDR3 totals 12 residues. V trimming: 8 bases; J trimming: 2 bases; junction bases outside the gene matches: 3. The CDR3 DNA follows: TGTGCCAGCGGGGCGGGGGCCTACGAGCAGTACTTC. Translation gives CASGAGAYEQYF.

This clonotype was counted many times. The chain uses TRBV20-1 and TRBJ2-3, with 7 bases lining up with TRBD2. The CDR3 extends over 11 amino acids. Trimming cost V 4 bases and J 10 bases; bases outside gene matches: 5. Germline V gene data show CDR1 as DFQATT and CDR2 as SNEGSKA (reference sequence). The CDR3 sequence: CSATRLAPQYF. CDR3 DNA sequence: TGCAGTGCTACTAGACTAGCCCCGCAGTATTTT.

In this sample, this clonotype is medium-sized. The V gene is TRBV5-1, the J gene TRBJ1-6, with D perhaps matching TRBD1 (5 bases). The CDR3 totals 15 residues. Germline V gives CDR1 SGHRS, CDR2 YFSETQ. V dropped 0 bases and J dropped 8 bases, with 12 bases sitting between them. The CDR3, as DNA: TGCGCCAGCAGCTTGGCGGGGGTAGGTGATTCACCCCTCCACTTT. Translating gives CASSLAGVGDSPLHF.

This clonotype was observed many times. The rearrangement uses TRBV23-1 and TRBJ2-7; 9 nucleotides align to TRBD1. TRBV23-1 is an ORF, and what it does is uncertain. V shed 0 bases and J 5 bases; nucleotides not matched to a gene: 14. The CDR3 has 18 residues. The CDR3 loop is CASSQSPRLKQGAHEQYF. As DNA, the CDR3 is TGCGCCAGCAGTCAATCCCCGCGACTAAAACAGGGGGCCCACGAGCAGTACTTC.

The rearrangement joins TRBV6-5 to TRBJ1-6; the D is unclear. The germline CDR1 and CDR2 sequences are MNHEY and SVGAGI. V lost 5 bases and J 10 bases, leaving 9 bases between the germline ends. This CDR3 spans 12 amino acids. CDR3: CASSKNRSPLHF. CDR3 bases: TGTGCCAGCAGTAAAAATAGGTCACCCCTCCACTTT.

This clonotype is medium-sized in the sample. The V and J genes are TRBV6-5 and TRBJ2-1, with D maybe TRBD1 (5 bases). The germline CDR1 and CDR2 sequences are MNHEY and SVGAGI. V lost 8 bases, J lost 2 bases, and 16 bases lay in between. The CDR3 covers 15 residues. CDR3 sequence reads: CASSARVKAYNEQFF. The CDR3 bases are TGTGCCAGCTCGGCCAGGGTTAAAGCCTACAATGAGCAGTTCTTC.

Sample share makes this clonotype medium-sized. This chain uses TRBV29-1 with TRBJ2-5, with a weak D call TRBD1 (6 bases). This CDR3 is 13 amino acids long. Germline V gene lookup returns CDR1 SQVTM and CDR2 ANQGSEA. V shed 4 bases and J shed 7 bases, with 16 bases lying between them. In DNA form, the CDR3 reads TGCAGCGTTGCCCCGACAGGTTCAGGGACCCAGTACTTC. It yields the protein CSVAPTGSGTQYF.

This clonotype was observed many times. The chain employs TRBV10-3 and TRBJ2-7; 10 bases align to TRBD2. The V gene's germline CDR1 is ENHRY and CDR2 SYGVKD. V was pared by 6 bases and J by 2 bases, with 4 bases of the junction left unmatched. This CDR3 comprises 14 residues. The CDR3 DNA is TGTGCCATCAGGTCTAGCGGGGGAACCTACGAGCAGTACTTC. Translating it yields CAIRSSGGTYEQYF.

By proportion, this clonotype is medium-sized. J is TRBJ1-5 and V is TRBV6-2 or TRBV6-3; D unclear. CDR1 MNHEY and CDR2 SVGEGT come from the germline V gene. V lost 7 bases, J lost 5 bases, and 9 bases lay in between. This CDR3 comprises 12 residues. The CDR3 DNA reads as TGTGCCAGCAATTTTAGGTATCAGCCCCAGCATTTT. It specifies CASNFRYQPQHF.

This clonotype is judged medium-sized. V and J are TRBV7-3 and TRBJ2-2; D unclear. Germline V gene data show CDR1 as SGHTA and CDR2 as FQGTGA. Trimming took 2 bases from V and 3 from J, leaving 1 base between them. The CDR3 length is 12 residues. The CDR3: CASSLDTGELFF. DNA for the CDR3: TGTGCCAGCAGCTTAGACACCGGGGAGCTGTTTTTT.

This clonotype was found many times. CDR3: CASSQDRMEVRSPLHF. The CDR3 bases are TGTGCCAGCAGCCAAGATAGGATGGAAGTTCGCTCACCCCTCCACTTT. The chain has TRBV3-1 and TRBJ1-6; no definite D call. With 0 bases removed from V and 10 bases from J, the gap between germline ends came to 16 bases. CDR1 is LGHDT, CDR2 YNNKEL, per germline (reference sequence). The CDR3 consists of 16 residues.

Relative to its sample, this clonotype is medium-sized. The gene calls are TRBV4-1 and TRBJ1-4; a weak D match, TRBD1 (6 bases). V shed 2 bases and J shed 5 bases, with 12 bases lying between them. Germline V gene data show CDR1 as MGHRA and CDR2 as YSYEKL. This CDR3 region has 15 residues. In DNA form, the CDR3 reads TGCGCCAGCAGCCAATACAGGGATAACAATGAAAAACTGTTTTTT. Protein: CASSQYRDNNEKLFF.

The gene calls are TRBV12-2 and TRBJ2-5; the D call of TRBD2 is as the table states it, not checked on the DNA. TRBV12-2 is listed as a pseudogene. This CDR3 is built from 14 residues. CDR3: CASRLGVGGETQYF. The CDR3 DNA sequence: TGTGCAAGTCGCTTAGGGGTGGGAGGAGAGACCCAGTACTTC.

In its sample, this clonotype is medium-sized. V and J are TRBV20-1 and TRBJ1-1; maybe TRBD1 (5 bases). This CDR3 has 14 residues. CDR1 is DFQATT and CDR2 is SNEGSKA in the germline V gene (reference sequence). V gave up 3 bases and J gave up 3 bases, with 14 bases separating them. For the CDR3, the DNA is TGCAGTGCTAGCGTGGGGGGGAGGGACACTGAAGCTTTCTTT. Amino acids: CSASVGGRDTEAFF.

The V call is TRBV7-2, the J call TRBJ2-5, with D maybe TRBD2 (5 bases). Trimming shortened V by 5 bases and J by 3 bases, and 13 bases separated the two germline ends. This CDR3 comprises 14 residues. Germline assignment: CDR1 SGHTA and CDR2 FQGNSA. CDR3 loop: CASSRGAGEETQYF. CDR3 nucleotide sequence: TGTGCCAGCAGCCGCGGCGCCGGGGAAGAGACCCAGTACTTC.

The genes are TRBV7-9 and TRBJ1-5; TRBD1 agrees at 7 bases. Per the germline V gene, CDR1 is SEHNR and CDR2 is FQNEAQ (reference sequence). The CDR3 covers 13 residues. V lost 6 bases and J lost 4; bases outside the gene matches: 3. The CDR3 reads CASSATGNQPQHF. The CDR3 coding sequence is TGTGCCAGCAGTGCGACAGGGAATCAGCCCCAGCATTTT. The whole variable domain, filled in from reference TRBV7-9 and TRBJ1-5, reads DTGVSQNPRHKITKRGQNVTFRCDPISEHNRLYWYRQTLGQGPEFLTYFQNEAQLEKSRLLSDRFSAERPKGSFSTLEIQRTEQGDSAMYLCASSATGNQPQHFGDGTRLSIL.

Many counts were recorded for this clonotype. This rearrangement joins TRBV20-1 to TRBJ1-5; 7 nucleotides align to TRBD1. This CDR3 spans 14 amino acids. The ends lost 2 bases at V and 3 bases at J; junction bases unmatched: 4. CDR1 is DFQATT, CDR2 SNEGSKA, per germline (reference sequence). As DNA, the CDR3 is TGCAGTGCTAGATCCGGACAGGTCAATCAGCCCCAGCATTTT. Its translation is CSARSGQVNQPQHF.

CDR3 protein: CASSLNLEGLNEKLFF. CDR3 coding DNA: TGTGCCAGCAGCTTAAATTTGGAAGGGCTTAATGAAAAACTGTTTTTT. V is TRBV7-8 and J is TRBJ1-4, with D unresolved. Germline V gene data show CDR1 as SGHVS and CDR2 as FQNEAQ. The CDR3 is 16 amino acids. The V end lost 2 bases, the J end lost 4 bases, and 14 bases lay between the germline ends.

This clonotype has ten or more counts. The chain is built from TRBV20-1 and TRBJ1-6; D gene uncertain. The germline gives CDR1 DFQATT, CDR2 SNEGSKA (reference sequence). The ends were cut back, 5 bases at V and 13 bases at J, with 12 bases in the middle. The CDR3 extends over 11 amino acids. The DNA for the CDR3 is TGCAGTGCTCCAGTATACGGTCCCCTCCACTTT. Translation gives CSAPVYGPLHF.

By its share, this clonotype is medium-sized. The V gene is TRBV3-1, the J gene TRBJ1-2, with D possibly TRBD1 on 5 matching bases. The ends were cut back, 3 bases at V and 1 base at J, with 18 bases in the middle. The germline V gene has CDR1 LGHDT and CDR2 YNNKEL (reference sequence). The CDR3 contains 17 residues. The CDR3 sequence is CASSQGFGGRDNYGYTF. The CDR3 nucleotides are TGTGCCAGCAGCCAGGGATTTGGGGGTCGCGATAACTATGGCTACACCTTC.

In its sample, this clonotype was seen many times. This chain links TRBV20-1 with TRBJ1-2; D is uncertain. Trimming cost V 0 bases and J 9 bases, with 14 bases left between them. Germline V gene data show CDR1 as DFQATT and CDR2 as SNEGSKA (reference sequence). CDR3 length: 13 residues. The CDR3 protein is CSARDPTASSYTF. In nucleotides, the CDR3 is TGCAGTGCTAGAGATCCCACGGCTTCCAGCTACACCTTC.